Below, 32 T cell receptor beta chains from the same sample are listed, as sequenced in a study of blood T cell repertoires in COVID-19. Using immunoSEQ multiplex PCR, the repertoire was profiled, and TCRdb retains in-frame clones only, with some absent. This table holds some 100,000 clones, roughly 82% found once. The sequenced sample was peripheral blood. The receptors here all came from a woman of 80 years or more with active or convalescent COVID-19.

This CDR3 reads CSAEAYEQFF. CDR3 nucleotide sequence: TGCAGCGCCGAGGCCTATGAGCAGTTCTTC. J is TRBJ2-1 and V is TRBV29-1; D is unclear. The CDR3 length is 10 residues. Germline assignment: CDR1 SQVTM and CDR2 ANQGSEA. Deletions cut 7 bases from V and 8 bases from J, with 9 bases between.

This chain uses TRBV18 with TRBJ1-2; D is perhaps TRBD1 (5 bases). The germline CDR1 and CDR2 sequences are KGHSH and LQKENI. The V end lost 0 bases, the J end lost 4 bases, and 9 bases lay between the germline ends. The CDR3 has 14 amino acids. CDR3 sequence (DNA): TGTGCCAGCTCACCACCGGGGGGACCCTATGGCTACACCTTC. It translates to CASSPPGGPYGYTF.

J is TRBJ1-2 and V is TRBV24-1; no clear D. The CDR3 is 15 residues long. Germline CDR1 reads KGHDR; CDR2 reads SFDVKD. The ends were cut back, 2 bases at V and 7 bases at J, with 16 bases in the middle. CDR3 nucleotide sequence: TGTGCCACCAGTGATTCATCCGCTGGGCAGACTGGCTACACCTTC. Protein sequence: CATSDSSAGQTGYTF.

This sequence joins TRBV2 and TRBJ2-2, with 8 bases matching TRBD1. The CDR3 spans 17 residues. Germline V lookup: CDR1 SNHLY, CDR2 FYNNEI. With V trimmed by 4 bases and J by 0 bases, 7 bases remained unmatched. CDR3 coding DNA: TGTGCCAGCAGTGGAACAGGGGGGCTGACGAACACCGGGGAGCTGTTTTTT. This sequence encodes CASSGTGGLTNTGELFF.

The CDR3 coding sequence is TGTGCCAGCAGCCTGGGACAGGCAAGTTACGAGCAGTACTTC. Translation gives CASSLGQASYEQYF. The chain combines TRBV6-5 with TRBJ2-7; 8 positions match TRBD1. V lost 6 bases to trimming and J lost 4 bases; unmatched junction nucleotides: 8. This CDR3 has 14 residues. Looked up from germline, CDR1 is MNHEY and CDR2 is SVGAGI.

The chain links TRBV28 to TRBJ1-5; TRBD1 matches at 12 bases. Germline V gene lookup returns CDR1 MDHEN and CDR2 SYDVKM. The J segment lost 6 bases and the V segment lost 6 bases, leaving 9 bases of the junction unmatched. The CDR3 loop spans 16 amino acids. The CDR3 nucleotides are TGTGCCAGCAGCCAGGAGGGACAGGGGGCGTTTCAGCCCCAGCATTTT. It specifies CASSQEGQGAFQPQHF. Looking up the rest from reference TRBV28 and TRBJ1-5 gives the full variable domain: DVKVTQSSRYLVKRTGEKVFLECVQDMDHENMFWYRQDPGLGLRLIYFSYDVKMKEKGDIPEGYSVSREKKERFSLILESASTNQTSMYLCASSQEGQGAFQPQHFGDGTRLSIL.

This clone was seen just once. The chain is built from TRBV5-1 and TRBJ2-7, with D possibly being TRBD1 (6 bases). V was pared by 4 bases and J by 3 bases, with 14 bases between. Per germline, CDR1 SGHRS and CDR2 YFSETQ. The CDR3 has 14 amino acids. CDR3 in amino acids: CASSQPGQNYEQYF. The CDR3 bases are TGCGCCAGCAGCCAACCCGGACAGAACTACGAGCAGTACTTC.

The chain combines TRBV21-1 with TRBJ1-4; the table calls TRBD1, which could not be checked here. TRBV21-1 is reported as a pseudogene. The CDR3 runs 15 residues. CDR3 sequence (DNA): TGTGCCAGCAGCGACAGGGTAGCGGCTAATGAAAAACTGTTTTTT. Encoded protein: CASSDRVAANEKLFF.

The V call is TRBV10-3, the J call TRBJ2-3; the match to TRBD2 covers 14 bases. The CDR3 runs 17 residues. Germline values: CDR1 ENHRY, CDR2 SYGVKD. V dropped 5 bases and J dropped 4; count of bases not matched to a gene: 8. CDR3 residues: CAISNDPGLAGADTQYF. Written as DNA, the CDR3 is TGTGCCATCAGTAACGATCCGGGACTAGCGGGGGCAGATACGCAGTATTTT.

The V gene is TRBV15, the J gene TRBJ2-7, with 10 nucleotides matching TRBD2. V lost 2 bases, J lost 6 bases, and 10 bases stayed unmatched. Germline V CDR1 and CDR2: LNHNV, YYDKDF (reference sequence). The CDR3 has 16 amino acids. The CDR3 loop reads CATSRPSSGRAVEQYF. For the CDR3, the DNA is TGTGCCACCAGCAGACCCTCAAGCGGGAGGGCCGTCGAGCAGTACTTC.

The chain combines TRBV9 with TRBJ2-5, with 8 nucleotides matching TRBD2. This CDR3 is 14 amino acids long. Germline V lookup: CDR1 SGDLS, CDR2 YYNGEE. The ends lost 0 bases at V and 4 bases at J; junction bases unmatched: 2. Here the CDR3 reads CASSVAGGGETQYF. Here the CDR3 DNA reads TGTGCCAGCAGCGTAGCGGGAGGGGGAGAGACCCAGTACTTC.

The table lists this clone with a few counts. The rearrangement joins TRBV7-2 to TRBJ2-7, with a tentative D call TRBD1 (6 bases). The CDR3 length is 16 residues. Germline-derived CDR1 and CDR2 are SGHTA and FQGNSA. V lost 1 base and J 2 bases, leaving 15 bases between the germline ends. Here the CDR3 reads CASSLEGTHGAYEQYF. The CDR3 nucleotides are TGTGCCAGCAGCTTAGAGGGGACACACGGGGCCTACGAGCAGTACTTC.

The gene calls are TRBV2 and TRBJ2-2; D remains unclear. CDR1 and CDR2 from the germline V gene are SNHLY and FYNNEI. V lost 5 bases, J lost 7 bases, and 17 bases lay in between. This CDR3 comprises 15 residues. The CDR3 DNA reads TGTGCCAGCAGTATTAGACCTTTGTCAGGCGGGGAGCTGTTTTTT. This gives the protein CASSIRPLSGGELFF.

The CDR3 is CASAGTGAGEQYF. As DNA, the CDR3 is TGTGCCAGTGCCGGGACAGGTGCTGGCGAGCAGTACTTC. This rearrangement joins TRBV28 to TRBJ2-7; 8 bases agree with TRBD1. V dropped 9 bases and J dropped 6; count of bases not matched to a gene: 10. The V gene's germline CDR1 is MDHEN and CDR2 SYDVKM. The CDR3 sequence is 13 residues long.

This CDR3 is CASSYPERNQPQHF. In DNA form, the CDR3 reads TGTGCCAGCAGTTACCCCGAGCGTAATCAGCCCCAGCATTTT. The rearrangement links TRBV6-6 to TRBJ1-5; D not resolved. CDR1 is MNHNY, CDR2 SVGAGI, per germline (reference sequence). This CDR3 has 14 amino acids. The V gene lost 2 bases and the J gene lost 4 bases, with 9 bases spanning the gap.

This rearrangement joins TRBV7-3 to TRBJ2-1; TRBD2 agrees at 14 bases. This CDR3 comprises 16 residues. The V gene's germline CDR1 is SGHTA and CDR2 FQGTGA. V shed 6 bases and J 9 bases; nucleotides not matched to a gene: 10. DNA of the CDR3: TGTGCCAGCAGATCAACCGGGACTAGCGGGAGTCGTGAGCAGTTCTTC. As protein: CASRSTGTSGSREQFF.

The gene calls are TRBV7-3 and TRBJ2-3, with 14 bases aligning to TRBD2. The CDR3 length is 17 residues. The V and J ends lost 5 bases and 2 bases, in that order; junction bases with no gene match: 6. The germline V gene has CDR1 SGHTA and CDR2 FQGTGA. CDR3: CASSPRTSGRSTDTQYF. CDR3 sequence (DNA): TGTGCCAGCAGCCCCCGGACTAGCGGGAGGTCCACAGATACGCAGTATTTT.

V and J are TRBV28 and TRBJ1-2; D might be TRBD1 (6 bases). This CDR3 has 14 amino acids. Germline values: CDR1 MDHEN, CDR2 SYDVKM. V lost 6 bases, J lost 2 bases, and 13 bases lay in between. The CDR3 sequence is CASSYRAPNYGYTF. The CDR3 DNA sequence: TGTGCCAGCAGCTACAGGGCCCCCAACTATGGCTACACCTTC.

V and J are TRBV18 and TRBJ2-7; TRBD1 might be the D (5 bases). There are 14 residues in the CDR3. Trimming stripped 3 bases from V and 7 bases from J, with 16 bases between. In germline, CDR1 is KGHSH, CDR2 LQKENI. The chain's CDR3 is CASSPPGRAKEQYF. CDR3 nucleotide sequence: TGTGCCAGCTCACCCCCCGGCAGGGCGAAGGAGCAGTACTTC.

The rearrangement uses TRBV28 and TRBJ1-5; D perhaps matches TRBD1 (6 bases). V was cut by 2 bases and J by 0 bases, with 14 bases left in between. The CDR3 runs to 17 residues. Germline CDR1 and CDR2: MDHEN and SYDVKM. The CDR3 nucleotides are TGTGCCAGCAGTTTAAAAACCGGGACATATAGCAATCAGCCCCAGCATTTT. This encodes CASSLKTGTYSNQPQHF. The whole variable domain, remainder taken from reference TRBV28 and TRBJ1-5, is DVKVTQSSRYLVKRTGEKVFLECVQDMDHENMFWYRQDPGLGLRLIYFSYDVKMKEKGDIPEGYSVSREKKERFSLILESASTNQTSMYLCASSLKTGTYSNQPQHFGDGTRLSIL.

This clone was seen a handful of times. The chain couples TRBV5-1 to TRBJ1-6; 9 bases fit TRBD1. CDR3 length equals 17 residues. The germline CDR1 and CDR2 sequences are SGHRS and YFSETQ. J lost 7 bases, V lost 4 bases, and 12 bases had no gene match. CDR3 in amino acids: CASSPAGATGGNSPLHF. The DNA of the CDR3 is TGCGCCAGCAGCCCCGCGGGGGCGACAGGGGGGAATTCACCCCTCCACTTT.

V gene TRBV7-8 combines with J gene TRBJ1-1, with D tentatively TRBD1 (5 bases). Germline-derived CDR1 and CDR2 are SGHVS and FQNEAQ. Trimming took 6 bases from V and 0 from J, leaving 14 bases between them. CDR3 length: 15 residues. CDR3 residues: CASRPLGVMNTEAFF. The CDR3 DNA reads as TGTGCCAGCAGGCCGTTAGGGGTCATGAACACTGAAGCTTTCTTT.

CDR3 loop: CASSPPAGGIGTEAFF. The CDR3, as DNA: TGTGCCAGCTCACCACCGGCAGGGGGGATAGGCACTGAAGCTTTCTTT. The chain employs TRBV18 and TRBJ1-1; 7 bases map to TRBD1. V lost 0 bases to trimming and J lost 4 bases; unmatched junction nucleotides: 8. The germline V gene encodes CDR1 KGHSH and CDR2 LQKENI. The CDR3 length is 16 residues.

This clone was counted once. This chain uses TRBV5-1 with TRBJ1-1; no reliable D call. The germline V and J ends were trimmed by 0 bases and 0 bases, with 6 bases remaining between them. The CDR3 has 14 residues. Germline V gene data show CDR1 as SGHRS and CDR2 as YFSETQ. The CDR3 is CASSLGQMNTEAFF. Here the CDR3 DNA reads TGCGCCAGCAGCTTGGGGCAGATGAACACTGAAGCTTTCTTT.

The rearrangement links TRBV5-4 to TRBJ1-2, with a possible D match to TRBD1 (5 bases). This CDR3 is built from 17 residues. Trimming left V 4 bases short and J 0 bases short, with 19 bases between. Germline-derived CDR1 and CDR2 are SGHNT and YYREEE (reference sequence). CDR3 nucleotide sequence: TGTGCCAGCAGCCCGGGAGGGGCGAACGGGGCTAACTATGGCTACACCTTC. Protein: CASSPGGANGANYGYTF.

The CDR3 nucleotides are TGTGCCAGCAGTGAAGCAGGCAGGGGCTCCTACAATGAGCAGTTCTTC. This codes for CASSEAGRGSYNEQFF. J is TRBJ2-1 and V is TRBV6-1; D is perhaps TRBD1 (6 bases). With 0 bases removed from V and 0 bases from J, the gap between germline ends came to 9 bases. Germline V CDR1 and CDR2: MNHNS, SASEGT. This CDR3 has 16 amino acids.

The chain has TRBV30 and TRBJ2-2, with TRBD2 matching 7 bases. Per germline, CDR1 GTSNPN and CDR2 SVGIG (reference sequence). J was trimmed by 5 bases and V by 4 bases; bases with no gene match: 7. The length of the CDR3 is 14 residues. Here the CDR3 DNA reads TGTGCCTGGACCCGCGGGAGAGGAACCGGGGAGCTGTTTTTT. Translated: CAWTRGRGTGELFF.

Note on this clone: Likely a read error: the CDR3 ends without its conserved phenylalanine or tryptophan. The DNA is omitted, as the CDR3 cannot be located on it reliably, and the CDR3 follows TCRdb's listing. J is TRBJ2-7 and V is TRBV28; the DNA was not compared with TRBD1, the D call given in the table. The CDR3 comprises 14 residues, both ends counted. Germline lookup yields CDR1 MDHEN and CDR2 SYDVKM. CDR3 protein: CASTPQSGTGGARL.

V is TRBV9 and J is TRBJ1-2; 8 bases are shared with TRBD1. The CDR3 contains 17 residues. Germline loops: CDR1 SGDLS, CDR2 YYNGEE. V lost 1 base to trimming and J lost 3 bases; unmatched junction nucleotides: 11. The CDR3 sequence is CASSVRGRGPVDYGYTF. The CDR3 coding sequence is TGTGCCAGCAGCGTAAGAGGCAGGGGGCCGGTAGACTATGGCTACACCTTC.

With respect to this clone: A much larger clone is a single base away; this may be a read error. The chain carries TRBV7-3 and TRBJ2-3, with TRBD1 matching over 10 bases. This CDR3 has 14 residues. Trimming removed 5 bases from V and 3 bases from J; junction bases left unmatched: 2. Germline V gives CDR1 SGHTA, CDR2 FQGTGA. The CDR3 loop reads CASSPGQGTDTQYF. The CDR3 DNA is TGTGCCAGCAGCCCGGGACAGGGGACAGATACGCAGTATTTT. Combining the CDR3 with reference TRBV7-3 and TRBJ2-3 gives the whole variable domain GAGVSQTPSNKVTEKGKYVELRCDPISGHTALYWYRQSLGQGPEFLIYFQGTGAADDSGLPNDRFFAVRPEGSVSTLKIQRTERGDSAVYLCASSPGQGTDTQYFGPGTRLTVL.

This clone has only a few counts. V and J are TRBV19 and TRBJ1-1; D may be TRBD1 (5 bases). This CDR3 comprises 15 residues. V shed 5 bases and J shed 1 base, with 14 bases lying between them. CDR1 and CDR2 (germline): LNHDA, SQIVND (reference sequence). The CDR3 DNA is TGTGCCAGTAGTCCGGTAAGGGGAGGGAACACTGAAGCTTTCTTT. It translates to CASSPVRGGNTEAFF.

The CDR3: CASPPTTGLGNQPQHF. In DNA, the CDR3 is TGCGCCAGCCCCCCGACTACAGGGTTGGGCAATCAGCCCCAGCATTTT. The V and J genes are TRBV10-1 and TRBJ1-5; perhaps TRBD1 as D (6 bases). This CDR3 has 16 residues. Germline-derived CDR1 and CDR2 are WNHNN and SYGVQD (reference sequence). V was trimmed by 8 bases and J by 2 bases, leaving 19 bases between them.